The rows below give T cell receptor beta chains drawn from one sample of a study of blood T cell repertoires in COVID-19. This table comes from immunoSEQ multiplex PCR, and its TCRdb copy is limited to in-frame clones, with some not included. This sample has around 180,000 clones; about 90% occur once, and the top ten carry around 20%. The specimen was peripheral blood. The receptors originated from a man in his 70s with active or convalescent COVID-19. Both conserved end residues are part of each CDR3. A D gene is named only where the DNA matches it firmly. Some rows have no size entry. The others give once, few or many, or a class for an expanded clone.

J gene,clone size,D gene,V gene,CDR3 DNA,CDR3 protein
TRBJ1-2,.,.,TRBV10-3,TGTGCCATCACCCAGGTTACGACAGGTCCCTACACCTTC,CAITQVTTGPYTF
TRBJ2-3,.,TRBD1,TRBV5-5,TGTGCCAGCAGCTTGTATCTTGGGACAGGGGACACAGATACGCAGTATTTT,CASSLYLGTGDTDTQYF
TRBJ1-4,.,TRBD1,TRBV29-1,TGCAGCGTTGGACCGACAGGGGATACTAATGAAAAACTGTTTTTT,CSVGPTGDTNEKLFF
TRBJ1-1,.,.,TRBV9,TGTGCCAGCAGCGCCCGGACAGACACTGAAGCTTTCTTT,CASSARTDTEAFF
TRBJ2-1,.,TRBD1,TRBV5-1,TGCGCCAGCAACCTGATGACAGGGGCGGGGAATGAGCAGTTCTTC,CASNLMTGAGNEQFF
TRBJ2-7,.,TRBD1,TRBV25-1,TGTGCCAGCAGTGAATCCGGGACAGGGAGCTACGAGCAGTACTTC,CASSESGTGSYEQYF
TRBJ1-1,.,.,TRBV4-3,TGCGCCAGCAGCCCTGAAAGGGGTAGCACTGAAGCTTTCTTT,CASSPERGSTEAFF
TRBJ2-5,.,.,TRBV18,TGTGCCAGCTCACCTTACCCCCAGGAGACCCAGTACTTC,CASSPYPQETQYF
TRBJ2-2,once,TRBD2,TRBV6-4,TGTGCCAGCAGTGACCGGACTAGCGGCGGGGAGCTGTTTTTT,CASSDRTSGGELFF
TRBJ2-2,.,TRBD1,TRBV5-1,TGCGCCAGCAGCCAAAGGACAGGGTCGACGAACACCGGGGAGCTGTTTTTT,CASSQRTGSTNTGELFF
TRBJ1-6,.,TRBD1,TRBV2,TGTGCCAGCGGGACAGATAATTCACCCCTCCACTTT,CASGTDNSPLHF
TRBJ1-2,.,.,TRBV7-2,TGTGCCAGCAGCTTAGCGAAAGGGGCGCCCGGCTACACCTTC,CASSLAKGAPGYTF
TRBJ1-4,few,.,TRBV10-3,TGTGCCATACGGAGACAGACTAATGAAAAACTGTTTTTT,CAIRRQTNEKLFF
TRBJ2-5,.,.,TRBV11-2,TGTGCCAGCAGCCGAATACAGGGACAAGAGACCCAGTACTTC,CASSRIQGQETQYF
TRBJ1-2,.,TRBD1,TRBV6-2/TRBV6-3,TGTGCCAGCAGCCCACAGGGGGCGAGCAACTATGGCTACACCTTC,CASSPQGASNYGYTF
TRBJ1-2,.,.,TRBV6-5,TGTGCCAGCAGTTACCGGGGGGCGAGTTTCCGTGGCTACACCTTC,CASSYRGASFRGYTF
TRBJ1-4,.,.,TRBV5-1,TGCGCCAGCAGAAAACAGGGAACTGCAACTAATGAAAAACTGTTTTTT,CASRKQGTATNEKLFF
TRBJ1-6,once,.,TRBV27,TGTGCCAGCAGTTTATCGGGGCCCGCCTGGACCTCCTATAATTCACCCCTCCACTTT,CASSLSGPAWTSYNSPLHF
TRBJ1-5,.,.,TRBV5-1,TGCGCCAGCATTAGACAAGATAGCAATCAGCCCCAGCATTTT,CASIRQDSNQPQHF
TRBJ2-1,.,TRBD1,TRBV18,TGTGCCAGCTCACCACCGCGGCAGGGGGCTGAGAGCAATGAGCAGTTCTTC,CASSPPRQGAESNEQFF
TRBJ1-2,many,TRBD1,TRBV5-1,TGCGCCAGCAGACAGACAGGGTACGACTATGGCTACACCTTC,CASRQTGYDYGYTF
TRBJ1-1,.,.,TRBV29-1,TGCAGCGCGGACAGGAACACTGAAGCTTTCTTT,CSADRNTEAFF
TRBJ1-6,once,TRBD1,TRBV25-1,TGTGCCAGCAGAGGACAGGGGAGTTCACCCCTCCACTTT,CASRGQGSSPLHF
TRBJ2-2,.,TRBD1,TRBV6-2/TRBV6-3,TGTGCCAGCAGTAACCCGGGACAGGGCCACACCGGGGAGCTGTTTTTT,CASSNPGQGHTGELFF
TRBJ2-7,.,TRBD1,TRBV7-9,TGTGCCAGCAGCTTCCAGACAGGGGGCAGGTACTTC,CASSFQTGGRYF
TRBJ2-3,.,.,TRBV12-3/TRBV12-4,TGTGCCAGCAGTCTACCCACAGATACGCAGTATTTT,CASSLPTDTQYF
TRBJ2-1,once,TRBD2,TRBV6-5,TGTGCCAGCAGTTACAAGCGGGGCCTCGTCTGGCAGTTCTTC,CASSYKRGLVWQFF
TRBJ2-3,.,.,TRBV2,TGTGCCAGCATCGGGGGGCAGGCAGATACGCAGTATTTT,CASIGGQADTQYF
TRBJ1-2,.,TRBD1,TRBV29-1,TGCAGCGCCGGAGGACAGGGGGACAGGAGCTACACCTTC,CSAGGQGDRSYTF
TRBJ1-1,.,.,TRBV18,TGTGCCAGCTCACCATTGGCTGGGCGAAACACTGAAGCTTTCTTT,CASSPLAGRNTEAFF
TRBJ2-4,.,TRBD1,TRBV2,TGTGCCAGCAGTGAAAGGGGGCCGGGCAAAAACATTCAGTACTTC,CASSERGPGKNIQYF
TRBJ2-7,.,TRBD1,TRBV19,TGTGCCAGCGCCCCGGGACAGACCTACGAGCAGTACTTC,CASAPGQTYEQYF
TRBJ2-1,.,TRBD2,TRBV7-9,TGTGCCAGCAGCAGTAGCGGGACTTCCTACAATGAGCAGTTCTTC,CASSSSGTSYNEQFF
TRBJ2-1,.,TRBD2,TRBV30,TGTGCCTGGAGGCTAGCGGGAGGGCCCGGGAATGAGCAGTTCTTC,CAWRLAGGPGNEQFF
TRBJ2-3,.,.,TRBV6-5,TGTGCCAGCAGAGGACTAACAGATACGCAGTATTTT,CASRGLTDTQYF
TRBJ1-5,.,TRBD1,TRBV18,TGTGCCAGCTCACCATCGACAGGGACGATTCAGCCCCAGCATTTT,CASSPSTGTIQPQHF
TRBJ1-6,.,TRBD1,TRBV7-9,TGTGCCAGCAGCGAGGGACAGGGAAGCACGAATTCACCCCTCCACTTT,CASSEGQGSTNSPLHF
TRBJ1-1,.,.,TRBV6-5,TGTGCCAGCAGTTTACTCGGGGTGGGGAACACTGAAGCTTTCTTT,CASSLLGVGNTEAFF
TRBJ2-3,.,.,TRBV2,TGTGCCCGGCGGGCAGTGGGGACAGATACGCAGTATTTT,CARRAVGTDTQYF
TRBJ2-2,.,TRBD2,TRBV2,TGTGCCAGCAGAAAACTAGCGGGGGGGACCGGGGAGCTGTTTTTT,CASRKLAGGTGELFF
TRBJ1-1,.,TRBD1,TRBV18,TGTGCCAGCTCACCGCAAGCGATGACAGGGAAGTTGGGTGAAGCTTTCTTT,CASSPQAMTGKLGEAFF
TRBJ2-2,.,TRBD1,TRBV6-2/TRBV6-3,TGTGCCAGCAGTTACGACGGGGGGACAGGGCCGGACACCGGGGAGCTGTTTTTT,CASSYDGGTGPDTGELFF
TRBJ1-2,.,.,TRBV5-4,TGTGCCAGCAGCCCCAGAGGCGCTAACTATGGCTACACCTTC,CASSPRGANYGYTF
TRBJ2-2,.,.,TRBV5-6,TGTGCCAGCAGCCCTGGGGCAGGGGAATCCGGGGAGCTGTTTTTT,CASSPGAGESGELFF
TRBJ1-2,.,TRBD1,TRBV18,TGTGCCAGCTCACCGCGGGACAGTGACGGCTACACCTTC,CASSPRDSDGYTF
TRBJ1-2,.,.,TRBV7-2,TGTGCCAGCAGCCAGCCGGGAAACTATGGCTACACCTTC,CASSQPGNYGYTF
TRBJ1-5,.,TRBD1,TRBV7-9,TGTGCCAGCAGCCCCGGGACAGGGGGCAGCAATCAGCCCCAGCATTTT,CASSPGTGGSNQPQHF
TRBJ1-1,.,TRBD1,TRBV7-8,TGTGCCAGCAGCCCCCGGGACAGGTCGAACACTGAAGCTTTCTTT,CASSPRDRSNTEAFF
TRBJ2-7,once,TRBD1,TRBV7-9,TGTGCCAGCAGCTTAATGGGACAGGGGAGCTCCTACGAGCAGTACTTC,CASSLMGQGSSYEQYF
TRBJ2-5,.,.,TRBV9,TGTGCCAGCAGCCCCTGGGGCAGGGAACAAGAGACCCAGTACTTC,CASSPWGREQETQYF
TRBJ2-3,.,TRBD2,TRBV19,TGTGCCAGTAGTATCGGAATAGCGGGAGGGCAAGATACGCAGTATTTT,CASSIGIAGGQDTQYF
TRBJ1-1,.,.,TRBV18,TGTGCCAGCTCACCACTCTCGGGATTAGGAACTGAAGCTTTCTTT,CASSPLSGLGTEAFF
TRBJ1-2,.,.,TRBV2,TGTGCCAGCAGTGTGAGGGTTGTGGGCTATGGCTACACCTTC,CASSVRVVGYGYTF
TRBJ2-5,.,.,TRBV5-4,TGTGCCAGCAGCCCCCTGGGGGGAGGGAGGGGGGAGACCCAGTACTTC,CASSPLGGGRGETQYF
TRBJ2-7,.,TRBD2,TRBV7-3,TGTGCCAGCAGCTTATATGTAGCGGGAGAGTACGAGCAGTACTTC,CASSLYVAGEYEQYF
TRBJ1-1,.,.,TRBV3-1/TRBV3-2,TGTGCCAGCAGCCAAGATCTAGCCGCGGGGAAATACGGGGAGACTGAAGCTTTCTTT,CASSQDLAAGKYGETEAFF
TRBJ1-1,.,.,TRBV11-2,TGTGCCAGCAGCCAATCACAGGCAGTGAACACTGAAGCTTTCTTT,CASSQSQAVNTEAFF